A selection of T cell receptor beta chains follows, all from one sample in a study of OX40 agonist ivuxolimab in advanced cancers. Method: immunoSEQ multiplex PCR; TCRdb's copy keeps in-frame clones and lacks some. The sample comprises approximately 29,000 clones, roughly 84% of which are singletons, and 18% rests with the top ten. The sequences come from CD4+ or CD8+ T cells sorted from blood, collected in a trial of the OX40 agonist ivuxolimab. All receptors derive from an adult with an advanced solid tumor such as melanoma, head and neck, liver or kidney cancer. The CDR3 runs from the conserved cysteine through the conserved F or W. The D gene is left open where the match is weak. Clone size appears in some rows only: once, few, many, or a class for an expanded clone.

v_gene	abundance	d_gene	j_gene	CDR3aa	CDR3nt
TRBV6-6	-	-	TRBJ1-2	CASSQPGDYGYTF	TGTGCCAGCAGTCAACCCGGGGACTATGGCTACACCTTC
TRBV7-7	-	-	TRBJ2-3	CASSSTENPDTQYF	TGTGCCAGCAGTTCGACAGAAAACCCAGATACGCAGTATTTT
TRBV19	once	-	TRBJ2-1	CASSTSLGSEQFF	TGTGCCAGTAGTACAAGCCTAGGCAGTGAGCAGTTCTTC
TRBV7-9	-	-	TRBJ1-2	CASSLGYNVDYGYTF	TGTGCCAGCAGCTTAGGTTACAACGTAGACTATGGCTACACCTTC
TRBV27	-	TRBD1	TRBJ1-2	CASSFSGGHGYTF	TGTGCCAGCAGTTTCTCAGGGGGCCATGGCTACACCTTC
TRBV7-2	-	TRBD1	TRBJ1-1	CASSLAGTAEAFF	TGTGCCAGCAGCTTAGCTGGGACAGCTGAAGCTTTCTTT
TRBV4-1	-	TRBD1	TRBJ2-1	CASSDGTGEQFF	TGCGCCAGCAGCGATGGGACAGGTGAGCAGTTCTTC
TRBV30	once	-	TRBJ2-2	CAWSVGDTGELFF	TGTGCCTGGAGTGTCGGGGACACCGGGGAGCTGTTTTTT
TRBV7-6	-	-	TRBJ2-7	CASSLGPPGSVDEQYF	TGTGCCAGCAGCTTAGGTCCCCCGGGGTCGGTGGACGAGCAGTACTTC
TRBV4-2	-	-	TRBJ2-5	CASSRVPGETQYF	TGTGCCAGCAGCCGCGTTCCGGGAGAGACCCAGTACTTC
TRBV9	-	TRBD2	TRBJ2-2	CASSVGLAAGELFF	TGTGCCAGCAGCGTAGGACTAGCGGCCGGGGAGCTGTTTTTT
TRBV7-6	few	-	TRBJ1-5	CASSLWQGPNQPQHF	TGTGCCAGCAGCTTGTGGCAGGGCCCCAATCAGCCCCAGCATTTT
TRBV5-1	-	TRBD1	TRBJ1-4	CASSDPLQGRREKLFF	TGCGCCAGCAGCGACCCGCTACAGGGGCGGCGTGAAAAACTGTTTTTT
TRBV2	-	TRBD1	TRBJ1-2	CASRTGTGGIYGYTF	TGTGCCAGCAGGACCGGGACAGGGGGGATCTATGGCTACACCTTC
TRBV6-1	-	TRBD1	TRBJ2-7	CATFFDRGSNEQYF	TGTGCCACCTTTTTTGACAGGGGATCCAACGAGCAGTACTTC
TRBV2	-	-	TRBJ1-1	CASRSGLNTEAFF	TGTGCCAGCAGGTCAGGGTTGAACACTGAAGCTTTCTTT
TRBV11-2	medium-sized	TRBD1	TRBJ1-2	CASSPDREGYGYTF	TGTGCCAGCAGCCCGGACAGGGAAGGCTATGGCTACACCTTC
TRBV29-1	-	-	TRBJ2-1	CSVDWGSYNEQFF	TGCAGCGTTGATTGGGGATCCTACAATGAGCAGTTCTTC
TRBV11-2	-	TRBD1	TRBJ2-7	CASSLVGTGTYEQYF	TGTGCCAGCAGCTTAGTAGGGACAGGAACCTACGAGCAGTACTTC
TRBV21-1	-	-	TRBJ2-3	CASTQQGPDTQYF	TGTGCCAGCACCCAACAGGGGCCAGATACGCAGTATTTT
TRBV5-4	-	TRBD2	TRBJ2-2	CASSLVASGGADGELFF	TGTGCCAGCAGCTTGGTGGCTAGCGGGGGGGCCGACGGGGAGCTGTTTTTT
TRBV11-2	-	-	TRBJ2-1	CASSIESHEQFF	TGTGCCAGCAGCATCGAAAGTCATGAGCAGTTCTTC
TRBV27	-	-	TRBJ1-1	CASSLSRMNTEAFF	TGTGCCAGCAGTTTATCGAGGATGAACACTGAAGCTTTCTTT
TRBV30	-	-	TRBJ1-1	CAWEGEMNTEAFF	TGTGCCTGGGAGGGGGAAATGAACACTGAAGCTTTCTTT
TRBV7-9	-	TRBD1	TRBJ1-5	CASSSGQSSNQPQHF	TGTGCCAGCAGCTCGGGACAGAGTAGCAATCAGCCCCAGCATTTT
TRBV16	-	-	TRBJ2-2	CASSQSNPTANTGELFF	TGTGCCAGCAGCCAATCGAACCCGACAGCGAACACCGGGGAGCTGTTTTTT
TRBV27	-	-	TRBJ2-1	CASGTLDNEQFF	TGTGCCAGCGGAACTTTAGACAATGAGCAGTTCTTC
TRBV28	few	TRBD1	TRBJ1-5	CASSEGTGGELNQPQHF	TGTGCCAGCAGTGAAGGCACAGGGGGCGAGTTGAATCAGCCCCAGCATTTT
TRBV7-6	few	TRBD1	TRBJ2-2	CASSSAIIDRGFVTGELFF	TGTGCCAGCAGCTCCGCTATCATAGACAGGGGGTTTGTCACCGGGGAGCTGTTTTTT
TRBV5-1	-	-	TRBJ2-1	CASSSGSGLDEQFF	TGCGCCAGCAGTTCCGGAAGCGGTCTTGATGAGCAGTTCTTC
TRBV18	-	TRBD1	TRBJ2-7	CASSVGTGQYEQYF	TGTGCCAGCTCCGTCGGGACAGGGCAATACGAGCAGTACTTC
TRBV15	once	TRBD1	TRBJ2-1	CATSSTGDEQFF	TGTGCCACCAGCAGTACAGGGGATGAGCAGTTCTTC
TRBV18	-	-	TRBJ1-3	CASSPEGGNTIYF	TGTGCCAGCTCACCGGAGGGAGGAAACACCATATATTTT
TRBV19	-	-	TRBJ2-3	CASRERSTDTQYF	TGTGCCAGTAGGGAGCGGAGCACAGATACGCAGTATTTT
TRBV7-9	-	TRBD2	TRBJ2-3	CASKTSGGSTDTQYF	TGTGCCAGCAAGACTAGCGGGGGCAGCACAGATACGCAGTATTTT
TRBV5-5	-	-	TRBJ2-7	CASSLGLGLYEQYF	TGTGCCAGCAGCTTGGGGCTAGGACTCTACGAGCAGTACTTC
TRBV6-6	-	-	TRBJ2-3	CASSYTGRSSTDTQYF	TGTGCCAGCAGTTACACAGGACGGTCTAGCACAGATACGCAGTATTTT
TRBV2	-	-	TRBJ2-5	CASSEEGTQETQYF	TGTGCCAGCAGTGAAGAAGGGACGCAAGAGACCCAGTACTTC
TRBV29-1	-	TRBD1	TRBJ2-3	CSVGGGIWADTQYF	TGCAGCGTTGGAGGGGGCATCTGGGCAGATACGCAGTATTTT
TRBV5-8	-	TRBD1	TRBJ1-5	CASSSDRGRGGNQPQHF	TGTGCCAGCAGCTCCGACAGGGGGCGCGGGGGCAATCAGCCCCAGCATTTT